These T cell receptor beta chains were read from a single sample in a study of T cell changes during pregnancy in multiple sclerosis. Profiled with immunoSEQ multiplex PCR; TCRdb holds only in-frame clones, not every one. The sample includes 41,000 or so clones, 90% to 95% of them seen just once. The starting material was CD8+ T cells from peripheral blood mononuclear cells, obtained in the third trimester of pregnancy. All receptors come from a female donor with multiple sclerosis, enrolled in a pregnancy study. Each CDR3 is given with its conserved first and last residue. The D gene is left open where the match is weak. For some rows the clone size is stated as once, few or many, or as a class when expanded; others skip it.

j_call clone_size d_call v_call cdr3_nt cdr3_aa
TRBJ2-2 - - TRBV5-6 TGTGCCAGCAGCTTGGCCATACAGGGTCCCGGGGAGCTGTTTTTT CASSLAIQGPGELFF
TRBJ1-5 - - TRBV6-5 TGTGCCAGCAGTTACGGGGGGTCCAATCAGCCCCAGCATTTT CASSYGGSNQPQHF
TRBJ2-7 once TRBD1 TRBV2 TGTGCCAGCAGTGATCCAGCAGGGGGCGCGGACGAGCAGTACTTC CASSDPAGGADEQYF
TRBJ2-7 - - TRBV7-9 TGTGCCAGCAGCCCTATGAGCTTACACGAGCAGTACTTC CASSPMSLHEQYF
TRBJ1-2 - - TRBV28 TGTGCCAGCAGTCCCAATACAGGGTCCTATGGCTACACCTTC CASSPNTGSYGYTF
TRBJ1-1 - - TRBV9 TGTGCCAGCAGCCCAGGGCTGAACACTGAAGCTTTCTTT CASSPGLNTEAFF
TRBJ2-2 - TRBD2 TRBV9 TGTGCCAGCAGCGTAGCTAGCGGGACCGGGGAGCTGTTTTTT CASSVASGTGELFF
TRBJ2-2 - - TRBV6-4 TGTGCCAGCAGTGAGCAGGGGACCGGGGAGCTGTTTTTT CASSEQGTGELFF
TRBJ2-1 - TRBD2 TRBV4-2 TGTGCCAGCAGCGAGAAGGAAGCGGGAGGGTTTTACAATGAGCAGTTCTTC CASSEKEAGGFYNEQFF
TRBJ2-2 - - TRBV7-9 TGTGCCACCCTACGGAGCGGGCAACCCACCGGGGAGCTGTTTTTT CATLRSGQPTGELFF